The 21 T cell receptor beta chains in this list originate from one sample, sequenced in a study of metastatic and nonmetastatic thyroid tumors. Treatment of any kind had been given to no patient before thyroid surgery. TCRdb used MiXCR to call clones anew from the PCR reads. In the table there are tens of thousands of clones, around a quarter of which are singletons. Sequenced material: blood. These receptors all come from a female donor with papillary thyroid cancer or a benign thyroid nodule (not recorded which). Some clones in this sample may be carry-over from other donors' samples.

In its sample, this clone was seen a few times. One base away lies a much larger clone, so this may be a sequencing read error. This chain connects TRBV28 to TRBJ1-6, with D perhaps matching TRBD1 (5 bases). Trimming cost V 11 bases and J 10 bases, with 15 bases left between them. Germline V lookup: CDR1 MDHEN, CDR2 SYDVKM. The CDR3 is made up of 12 amino acids. The CDR3, as DNA: TGTGCCGGTCTAGATTGGGGCTCACCCCTCCACTTT. Translating gives CAGLDWGSPLHF.

This rearrangement joins TRBV6-5 to TRBJ2-7, with D possibly matching TRBD2 (5 bases). Per the germline V gene, CDR1 is MNHEY and CDR2 is SVGAGI. The CDR3 spans 13 residues. CDR3 sequence reads: CASSDSGLGEQYV. CDR3 in DNA: TGTGCCAGCAGTGACTCGGGGTTAGGCGAGCAGTACGTC.

In its sample, this clone was seen many times. This rearrangement joins TRBV24-1 to TRBJ2-1; TRBD2 matches at 15 bases. V trimming: 4 bases; J trimming: 1 base; junction bases outside the gene matches: 7. The CDR3 contains 19 residues. Germline-derived CDR1 and CDR2 are KGHDR and SFDVKD. CDR3 in DNA: TGTGCCACCAGTGACCCTGGACTAGCGGGAGGGCCATCCTACAATGAGCAGTTCTTC. It codes for CATSDPGLAGGPSYNEQFF.

This clone is deemed medium-sized. The chain uses TRBV6-5 and TRBJ1-2, with 7 bases that match TRBD1. Germline V gives CDR1 MNHEY, CDR2 SVGAGI. Trimming removed 0 bases from V and 7 bases from J; junction bases left unmatched: 11. The CDR3 totals 16 residues. The CDR3 coding sequence is TGTGCCAGCAGTTACTCGATCGGCCAGGGGGGGATTGGCTACACCTTC. Amino acids: CASSYSIGQGGIGYTF.

This clone was picked up many times. This chain uses TRBV14 with TRBJ1-2; a weak D match, TRBD1 (5 bases). Germline assignment: CDR1 SGHDN and CDR2 FVKESK. CDR3 size: 13 residues. The V end was cut by 4 bases, the J end by 4 bases, with 10 bases between. The CDR3 DNA reads as TGTGCCAGCAGCCCCCGACAGTCCTATGGCTACACCTTC. Its protein is CASSPRQSYGYTF. Looking up the rest from reference TRBV14 and TRBJ1-2 gives the full variable domain: EAGVTQFPSHSVIEKGQTVTLRCDPISGHDNLYWYRRVMGKEIKFLLHFVKESKQDESGMPNNRFLAERTGGTYSTLKVQPAELEDSGVYFCASSPRQSYGYTFGSGTRLTVV.

This clone occurred many times. This chain joins TRBV7-9 and TRBJ2-7; 10 positions agree with TRBD1. Unmatched junction bases numbered 8, after V lost 3 bases and J lost 6 bases. The CDR3 contains 15 residues. CDR1 is SEHNR and CDR2 is FQNEAQ in the germline V gene (reference sequence). The CDR3 loop is CASSFLGTGVSEQYF. For the CDR3, the DNA is TGTGCCAGCAGCTTTCTTGGGACAGGGGTTAGCGAGCAGTACTTC. The full variable domain, rest sourced from reference TRBV7-9 and TRBJ2-7, is DTGVSQNPRHKITKRGQNVTFRCDPISEHNRLYWYRQTLGQGPEFLTYFQNEAQLEKSRLLSDRFSAERPKGSFSTLEIQRTEQGDSAMYLCASSFLGTGVSEQYFGPGTRLTVT.

Many counts were recorded for this clone. This chain uses TRBV5-8 with TRBJ1-6; no clear D gene. The CDR3 consists of 13 residues. V lost 7 bases and J lost 6, with 11 bases in between. Germline V CDR1 and CDR2: SGHTS, YDEGEE. In DNA form, the CDR3 reads TGTGCCAGCGGCCACCTGGCTAATTCACCCCTCCACTTT. Residues: CASGHLANSPLHF.

This clone was counted many times. The chain links TRBV11-2 to TRBJ2-1; 8 bases are a match to TRBD2. The V gene end was trimmed by 5 bases and the J gene end by 4 bases; junction bases not matched to a gene: 7. CDR3 length equals 15 residues. Germline lookup yields CDR1 SGHAT and CDR2 FQNNGV. The CDR3 loop reads CASSPIAGLYNEQFF. The CDR3 DNA reads as TGTGCCAGCAGCCCAATAGCGGGGCTTTACAATGAGCAGTTCTTC.

Many counts were recorded for this clone. Other DNA sequences in the sample encode the same CDR3. The chain employs TRBV5-1 and TRBJ2-5, with a weak D call TRBD1 (5 bases). The CDR3 length is 15 residues. V was pared by 0 bases and J by 1 base, with 10 bases between. CDR1 is SGHRS, CDR2 YFSETQ, per germline. As DNA, the CDR3 is TGCGCCAGCAGCTTGGAAGGGCAGGGCCAAGAGACCCAGTACTTC. Translation gives CASSLEGQGQETQYF. The full variable domain, in which reference TRBV5-1 and TRBJ2-5 provide the parts outside the CDR3, is KAGVTQTPRYLIKTRGQQVTLSCSPISGHRSVSWYQQTPGQGLQFLFEYFSETQRNKGNFPGRFSGRQFSNSRSEMNVSTLELGDSALYLCASSLEGQGQETQYFGPGTRLLVL.

This clone was observed at least ten times. The chain uses TRBV6-1 and TRBJ2-1; D is ambiguous. Trimming pared 5 bases from V and 1 base from J, leaving 12 bases between. The CDR3 loop spans 15 amino acids. The germline gives CDR1 MNHNS, CDR2 SASEGT. In DNA form, the CDR3 reads TGTGCCAGCAGTAGAGAAGGTGGTTCCTACAATGAGCAGTTCTTC. Its protein is CASSREGGSYNEQFF.

This clone was counted between two and nine times. The chain is built from TRBV11-2 and TRBJ2-7; 12 bases are shared with TRBD2. Germline trimming cut 0 bases from V and 7 bases from J; bases unmatched to any gene: 4. Per the germline V gene, CDR1 is SGHAT and CDR2 is FQNNGV. The CDR3 consists of 15 residues. The CDR3 reads CASSLDPSGRGEQYF. In DNA, the CDR3 is TGTGCCAGCAGCTTAGATCCTAGCGGGAGGGGGGAGCAGTACTTC.

The count of this clone is one. J is TRBJ2-6 and V is TRBV7-2; D not resolved. This CDR3 has 15 residues. Looked up from germline, CDR1 is SGHTA and CDR2 is FQGNSA. V was shortened by 5 bases and J by 2 bases, with 10 bases between the two germline ends. The CDR3, as DNA: TGTGCCAGCAGCAAGCAACGAACTGGGGCCAACGTCCTGACTTTC. Its protein product is CASSKQRTGANVLTF.

The V call is TRBV11-1, the J call TRBJ2-2; possible D gene TRBD2, 5 bases. Germline loops: CDR1 SGHAT, CDR2 FQDESV (reference sequence). The CDR3 covers 16 residues. Trimming took off 5 bases at V and 2 bases at J, with 15 bases between the two ends. CDR3 nucleotide sequence: TGTGCCAGCAGCCCAGCAGCTCGGGGAAACACCGGGGAGCTGTTTTTT. Translation gives CASSPAARGNTGELFF.

The chain carries TRBV5-1 and TRBJ2-7, with TRBD1 identical over 7 bases. The CDR3 is made up of 16 amino acids. CDR1 is SGHRS and CDR2 is YFSETQ in the germline V gene. V trimming: 5 bases; J trimming: 5 bases; junction bases outside the gene matches: 16. CDR3: CASSHTRTGRLHEQYF. As DNA, the CDR3 is TGCGCCAGCAGTCACACACGGACAGGACGCCTCCACGAGCAGTACTTC.

This clone has a count of ten or more. The gene calls are TRBV6-1 and TRBJ2-1; 8 bases line up with TRBD2. J lost 0 bases, V lost 6 bases, and 4 bases had no gene match. The germline gives CDR1 MNHNS, CDR2 SASEGT. CDR3 length equals 15 residues. The DNA of the CDR3 is TGTGCCAGCAGCTCAAGCGGGAGCTCCTACAATGAGCAGTTCTTC. Amino acids: CASSSSGSSYNEQFF.

This clone was counted ten times or more. The chain links TRBV11-3 to TRBJ2-3; maybe TRBD1 (6 bases). The V gene's germline CDR1 is SGHNT and CDR2 YENEEA. Trimming cost V 3 bases and J 2 bases, with 15 bases left between them. The CDR3 consists of 16 residues. CDR3: CASSLSGTTSTDTQYF. CDR3 sequence (DNA): TGTGCCAGCAGCTTGTCCGGGACAACCTCCACAGATACGCAGTATTTT.

There are a few counts of this clone. At one of its ends the junction is not consistent with the germline gene, which may arise from a read error. The chain is built from TRBV28 and TRBJ2-2; 9 positions match TRBD2. This CDR3 is 14 amino acids long. The germline gives CDR1 MDHEN, CDR2 SYDVKM. The CDR3 is CASSRTSAAREPFF. The CDR3 bases are TGTGCCAGCAGTCGGACTAGCGCTGCCCGCGAGCCGTTTTTT.

The rearrangement links TRBV6-1 to TRBJ2-7, with TRBD2 matching over 9 bases. The germline CDR1 and CDR2 sequences are MNHNS and SASEGT. V dropped 6 bases and J dropped 7; count of bases not matched to a gene: 10. This CDR3 region has 14 residues. The CDR3: CASSLLAGEGEQYF. The CDR3 DNA reads as TGTGCCAGCAGCTTATTAGCGGGAGAAGGTGAGCAGTACTTC.

The V gene is TRBV2, the J gene TRBJ2-7, with 10 bases matching TRBD1. Germline-derived CDR1 and CDR2 are SNHLY and FYNNEI. The trim removed 5 bases at V and 4 bases at J, leaving 5 bases unmatched. This CDR3 has 14 residues. CDR3 in DNA: TGTGCCAGCAGTAAGGACAGGGGGACGTACGAGCAGTACTTC. Amino acids: CASSKDRGTYEQYF.

This clone occurred a few times. Germline is not matched at one junction end, which may reflect a read error. This chain joins TRBV18 and TRBJ2-6; 7 bases agree with TRBD1. This CDR3 has 13 residues. The germline CDR1 and CDR2 sequences are KGHSH and LQKENI. CDR3 residues: CASSPEGANFLTF. For the CDR3, the DNA is TGTGCCAGCTCACCCGAGGGGGCCAACTTCCTGACTTTC.

The V call is TRBV7-2, the J call TRBJ2-1, with D uncertain. Germline assignment: CDR1 SGHTA and CDR2 FQGNSA. The CDR3 sequence is 14 residues long. V gave up 8 bases and J gave up 5 bases, with 16 bases separating them. In nucleotides, the CDR3 is TGTGCCAGCGGCGGTGACTGGATCAACAATGAGCAGTTCTTC. It specifies CASGGDWINNEQFF.